This TCR beta chain was recovered during a study of identical twins. Only healthy Caucasians were included as donors. Trimming shortened V by 2 bases and J by 6 bases, and 13 bases separated the two germline ends. The CDR3 totals 14 residues. Per germline, CDR1 PRHDT and CDR2 FYEKMQ (reference sequence). TCRdb passed the 5' RACE reads through MiXCR, listing each CDR3 protein once. The sample has over 200,000 distinct CDR3 sequences; 6% to 7% are singletons. Findings and caveats of the study: There is a chance that invariant MAIT and iNKT cells partially muddied zero-insertion analyses.

In this sample, this clonotype turned up a few times. Antigen specificity is unknown. These data were also reused for a study on T cells expressing NK-cell markers. This second study notes: With an anti-gamma-delta TCR antibody, sorting in several experiments was kept to alpha-beta TCR T cells. Dominant NKG2C+ clonotype frequencies of roughly 1.0-7.5% of CD8+ T cells were measured in about 6 donors.

The TCR originated in a woman aged 18-29 years in good health. This rearrangement joins TRBV13 to TRBJ1-2; D may be TRBD1 (5 bases). Sequenced sample: CD8+ T cells sorted from blood. The CDR3 loop reads CASSLRTLGNGYTF. DNA for the CDR3: TGTGCCAGCAGCTTAAGGACACTCGGGAATGGCTACACCTTC.